This TCR beta chain was sequenced during a study of cytomegalovirus exposure and HLA in healthy donors. General study findings and limits: Segments of the TCR beta V type were, in most cases, productive about 87% or about 30% of the time in an earlier analysis. In a later analysis, the majority of CMV-associated beta chains seemingly showed HLA restriction. TCR beta V- and J-gene trimming, according to a later analysis, was linked to a missense DCLRE1C variant.

The PCR contained 60 Vbeta and 13 Jbeta primers. Assay: immunoSEQ multiplex PCR; the TCRdb copy retains only in-frame clones and omits some. The sample records 90,000 to 130,000 clones, 65% to 80% being singletons. With regard to this clone: Its specificity is unknown.

The CDR3 consists of 11 residues. The germline V gene has CDR1 DFQATT and CDR2 SNEGSKA (reference sequence). Trimming shortened V by 3 bases and J by 4 bases, and 6 bases separated the two germline ends. Sample: PBMCs. The genes are TRBV20-1 and TRBJ1-2; tentative D call: TRBD1 (5 bases). This clonotype was obtained from a man aged 25 to 40 in good health and CMV-seropositive. CDR3 loop: CSARTVYGYTF. CDR3 coding DNA: TGCAGTGCTAGGACAGTCTATGGCTACACCTTC.